This is a list of T cell receptor beta chains from one sample in a study of shared clonotypes between healthy human individuals. TCRdb's copy holds only in-frame clones and misses some; the assay was immunoSEQ multiplex PCR. In the table there are roughly 410,000 clones, about 97% of which are singletons. The specimen was memory CD8+ T cells sorted from blood. All receptors derive from a man aged 25-45 years in good health. CDR3s leave out the opening cysteine and the closing phenylalanine or tryptophan. Fields, in order: clone size, V gene, CDR3 protein. Only some rows state a clone size, as once, few, many or a class for expanded clones.

clone size: NA
V gene: TRBV21-1
CDR3 protein: ASSKGVRESDSDGYT

clone size: NA
V gene: TRBV7-9
CDR3 protein: ASSLRVEETQY

clone size: NA
V gene: TRBV25-1
CDR3 protein: ASSGQRGGGSSYEQY

clone size: NA
V gene: TRBV14
CDR3 protein: ASRQAEDTQY

clone size: few
V gene: TRBV10-3
CDR3 protein: AIRPGQGDYGYT

clone size: NA
V gene: TRBV5-6
CDR3 protein: ASSLARRGGTQY

clone size: NA
V gene: TRBV6-5
CDR3 protein: ASSYSTGTGYT

clone size: once
V gene: TRBV5-1
CDR3 protein: ASSLPKRGPYLEQF

clone size: NA
V gene: TRBV6-5
CDR3 protein: ASRIGLNQPQH

clone size: NA
V gene: TRBV7-2
CDR3 protein: ASSFRWGHSYEQY

clone size: NA
V gene: TRBV6-1
CDR3 protein: ASSEATYFNQPQH

clone size: NA
V gene: TRBV5-6
CDR3 protein: ASSLAGGARGYT

clone size: NA
V gene: TRBV5-1
CDR3 protein: ASSWGDRPYNEQF

clone size: NA
V gene: TRBV27
CDR3 protein: ASSLSNGNRWPYNEQF

clone size: NA
V gene: TRBV18
CDR3 protein: ASSPLESQPQH

clone size: NA
V gene: TRBV27
CDR3 protein: ASSLQSGNTIY

clone size: NA
V gene: TRBV6-1
CDR3 protein: ASSVRSGGAEWYTIY

clone size: NA
V gene: TRBV28
CDR3 protein: ASSLFRGSNEKLF

clone size: once
V gene: TRBV6-1
CDR3 protein: ASIITGTATEAF

clone size: NA
V gene: TRBV5-6
CDR3 protein: ASSFGAKVTDTQY

clone size: NA
V gene: TRBV6-5
CDR3 protein: ASSRNARAGLEI

clone size: NA
V gene: TRBV30
CDR3 protein: AWSPGNGYT